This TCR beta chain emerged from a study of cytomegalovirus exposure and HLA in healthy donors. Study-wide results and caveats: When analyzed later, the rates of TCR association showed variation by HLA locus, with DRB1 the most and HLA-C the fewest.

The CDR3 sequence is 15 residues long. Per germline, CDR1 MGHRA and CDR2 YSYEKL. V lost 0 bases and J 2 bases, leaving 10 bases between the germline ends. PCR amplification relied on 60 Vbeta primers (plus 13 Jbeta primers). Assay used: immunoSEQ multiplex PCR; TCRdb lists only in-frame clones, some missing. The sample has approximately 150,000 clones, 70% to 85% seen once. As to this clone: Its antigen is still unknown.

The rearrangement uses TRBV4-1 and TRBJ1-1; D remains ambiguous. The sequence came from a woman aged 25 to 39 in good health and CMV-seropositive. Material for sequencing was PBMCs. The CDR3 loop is CASSQEVSRNTEAFF. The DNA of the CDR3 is TGCGCCAGCAGCCAAGAGGTCAGTCGTAACACTGAAGCTTTCTTT.